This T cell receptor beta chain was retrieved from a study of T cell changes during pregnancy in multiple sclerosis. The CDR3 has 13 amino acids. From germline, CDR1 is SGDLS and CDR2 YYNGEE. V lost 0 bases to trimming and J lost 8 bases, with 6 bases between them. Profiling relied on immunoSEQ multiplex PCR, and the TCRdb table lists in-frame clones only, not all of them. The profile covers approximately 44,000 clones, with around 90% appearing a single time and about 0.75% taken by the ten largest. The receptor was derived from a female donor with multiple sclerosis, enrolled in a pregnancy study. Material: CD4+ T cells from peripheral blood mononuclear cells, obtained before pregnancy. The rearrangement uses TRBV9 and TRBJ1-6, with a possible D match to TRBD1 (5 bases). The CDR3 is CASSVGGDSPLHF. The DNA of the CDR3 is TGTGCCAGCAGCGTAGGGGGGGATTCACCCCTCCACTTT.